This TCR beta chain originates from a study of blood T cell repertoires in COVID-19. Whole-study context: Both acute and convalescent COVID-19 samples were obtained from the United States, Italy and Spain. PBMCs, B-cell-depleted T cells, or T cells were the source of the cDNA or gDNA that made up the material.

Authors' data handling: For nucleated cells, counts were estimated from reference gene primer amplification. TCRdb's table, derived via immunoSEQ multiplex PCR, lists solely in-frame clones and lacks some. D and trimming come from the DNA, and the V and J calls and clone size come from that table. The sample yields about 360,000 clones, 80% to 90% seen once. Losses at the gene ends were 7 bases for V and 5 bases for J; bases not matched to a gene: 7. CDR3 length equals 14 residues. Germline-derived CDR1 and CDR2 are LNHDA and SQIVND (reference sequence). The sample comprised peripheral blood. The rearrangement uses TRBV19 and TRBJ2-2, with 7 bases fitting TRBD1. This TCR came from an older woman with COVID-19, enrolled during active disease. CDR3 sequence (DNA): TGTGCCAGTACCATGGGACAGAGAACCGGGGAGCTGTTTTTT. Residues: CASTMGQRTGELFF.